Presented here are 25 T cell receptor beta chains from one specimen sequenced in a study of blood T cell repertoires in COVID-19. Clones were read by immunoSEQ multiplex PCR, and TCRdb kept only the in-frame ones, dropping some. This sample has 200,000 to 250,000 clones; approximately 90% occur once, and the top ten carry about a tenth. Sequenced material: PBMCs or T cells enriched from blood (not recorded which). The receptors stem from a man younger than 30 with acute COVID-19.

This chain uses TRBV3-1 (or the pseudogene TRBV3-2) with TRBJ1-1; TRBD1 matches at 7 bases. CDR1 and CDR2 from the germline V gene are LGHDT and YNNKEL (reference sequence). V gave up 7 bases and J gave up 1 base; unmatched junction bases: 6. This CDR3 contains 14 residues. The DNA of the CDR3 is TGTGCCAGCAATTCCGGGACAGAGAACACTGAAGCTTTCTTT. Protein product: CASNSGTENTEAFF.

This clone was found a few times. The CDR3 loop is CASRLGGHEQYF. CDR3 DNA sequence: TGTGCCAGCAGACTAGGGGGTCACGAGCAGTACTTC. The genes are TRBV7-8 and TRBJ2-7; D might be TRBD1 (6 bases). This CDR3 is built from 12 residues. Looked up from germline, CDR1 is SGHVS and CDR2 is FQNEAQ. V lost 6 bases and J 5 bases, leaving 11 bases between the germline ends.

Only one count was recorded for this clone. This chain joins TRBV29-1 and TRBJ2-7, with 7 bases fitting TRBD2. V shed 0 bases and J 6 bases; nucleotides not matched to a gene: 5. Germline assignment: CDR1 SQVTM and CDR2 ANQGSEA. This CDR3 has 13 residues. The CDR3 coding sequence is TGCAGCGTTGAAGACGGACTAGGTGGCGAGCAGTACTTC. It is translated as CSVEDGLGGEQYF.

The rearrangement joins TRBV7-9 to TRBJ2-1; D unresolved. In germline, CDR1 is SEHNR, CDR2 FQNEAQ (reference sequence). This CDR3 spans 12 amino acids. Trimming removed 6 bases from V and 8 bases from J, with 11 bases in between. In DNA, the CDR3 is TGTGCCAGCAGAGGAGTGAGCGATGAGCAGTTCTTC. Protein product: CASRGVSDEQFF.

V gene TRBV9 combines with J gene TRBJ1-2, with D perhaps matching TRBD1 (6 bases). Germline V gene data show CDR1 as SGDLS and CDR2 as YYNGEE. V lost 5 bases to trimming and J lost 3 bases, with 17 bases between them. There are 15 residues in the CDR3. The CDR3 spells CASRAAGGADYGYTF. In DNA, the CDR3 is TGTGCCAGCAGGGCTGCGGGGGGCGCGGACTATGGCTACACCTTC. Together with reference TRBV9 and TRBJ1-2, the CDR3 gives the full variable domain: DSGVTQTPKHLITATGQRVTLRCSPRSGDLSVYWYQQSLDQGLQFLIQYYNGEERAKGNILERFSAQQFPDLHSELNLSSLELGDSALYFCASRAAGGADYGYTFGSGTRLTVV.

This sequence joins TRBV5-1 and TRBJ1-1, with D hard to call. This CDR3 spans 15 amino acids. V was shortened by 0 bases and J by 0 bases, with 9 bases between the two germline ends. Germline lookup yields CDR1 SGHRS and CDR2 YFSETQ. The CDR3 region is CASSLGPGMNTEAFF. Here the CDR3 DNA reads TGCGCCAGCAGCTTGGGGCCGGGGATGAACACTGAAGCTTTCTTT.

Only one count was recorded for this clone. The gene calls are TRBV6-5 and TRBJ2-7; 7 bases are a match to TRBD1. CDR3 size: 14 residues. Trimming at V came to 5 bases and at J to 3 bases, leaving 7 bases not matched to a gene. Per germline, CDR1 MNHEY and CDR2 SVGAGI. The chain's CDR3 is CASSRTGSNYEQYF. As DNA, the CDR3 is TGTGCCAGCAGTCGGACAGGAAGTAACTACGAGCAGTACTTC.

The chain links TRBV9 to TRBJ2-6; TRBD1 matches 10 bases. This CDR3 has 21 amino acids. J lost 2 bases, V lost 1 base, and 15 bases had no gene match. Germline CDR1 is SGDLS and CDR2 is YYNGEE. CDR3 DNA sequence: TGTGCCAGCAGCGTAAACTTAGGGGGCGGGACAGGGGAACCTGGGGCCAACGTCCTGACTTTC. Translating gives CASSVNLGGGTGEPGANVLTF.

This chain joins TRBV21-1 and TRBJ1-1; the table assigns TRBD1, which was not confirmed against the DNA. TRBV21-1 is listed as a pseudogene. The CDR3 is made up of 16 amino acids. This CDR3 is CASSKAVGGADTEAFF. The CDR3 DNA reads as TGTGCCAGCAGCAAAGCCGTAGGGGGTGCAGACACTGAAGCTTTCTTT.

The chain joins TRBV30 to TRBJ2-7, with D perhaps matching TRBD1 (5 bases). The CDR3 consists of 12 residues. Germline V lookup: CDR1 GTSNPN, CDR2 SVGIG (reference sequence). Trimming removed 4 bases from V and 6 bases from J, with 13 bases in between. The CDR3 reads CAWTPHQGEQYF. CDR3 coding DNA: TGTGCCTGGACCCCCCACCAGGGCGAGCAGTACTTC.

This chain connects TRBV19 to TRBJ2-3; 8 nucleotides line up with TRBD1. V shed 6 bases and J 0 bases; nucleotides not matched to a gene: 5. This CDR3 comprises 15 residues. The germline V gene has CDR1 LNHDA and CDR2 SQIVND (reference sequence). The DNA for the CDR3 is TGTGCCAGTAGAGAGACAGGGGTCAGCACAGATACGCAGTATTTT. This codes for CASRETGVSTDTQYF.

The rearrangement joins TRBV10-3 to TRBJ2-1; possibly TRBD2 for D (5 bases). Germline-derived CDR1 and CDR2 are ENHRY and SYGVKD. The V gene lost 3 bases and the J gene lost 5 bases, with 11 bases spanning the gap. CDR3 length: 14 residues. CDR3 in DNA: TGTGCCATCAGTGATAACGGGGTCGACAATGAGCAGTTCTTC. It codes for CAISDNGVDNEQFF.

The chain couples TRBV28 to TRBJ2-7, with 8 nucleotides matching TRBD2. CDR3 length: 16 amino acids. V gave up 4 bases and J gave up 0 bases; unmatched junction bases: 8. Per the germline V gene, CDR1 is MDHEN and CDR2 is SYDVKM. The CDR3 reads CASSSPSGSSSYEQYF. The CDR3 DNA sequence: TGTGCCAGCAGTTCCCCTAGCGGGTCGAGCTCCTACGAGCAGTACTTC.

The V and J genes are TRBV11-3 and TRBJ2-1, with TRBD2 identical over 13 bases. With 3 bases clipped from V and 7 bases from J, the junction kept 9 bases outside the gene matches. This CDR3 is 17 amino acids long. Germline V gene sequence: CDR1 SGHNT, CDR2 YENEEA. This CDR3 is CASSFPDTSGRGNEQFF. CDR3 nucleotide sequence: TGTGCCAGCAGCTTCCCCGACACTAGCGGGAGGGGGAATGAGCAGTTCTTC.

The chain recombines TRBV6-5 with TRBJ1-1, with D uncertain. CDR1 and CDR2 from the germline V gene are MNHEY and SVGAGI. With 5 bases removed from V and 4 bases from J, the gap between germline ends came to 17 bases. The CDR3 contains 15 residues. The chain's CDR3 is CASSHKYGVGTEAFF. The CDR3 DNA follows: TGTGCCAGCAGTCACAAGTACGGGGTAGGCACTGAAGCTTTCTTT.

This clone was seen a few times. The chain joins TRBV11-3 to TRBJ1-1; D might be TRBD1 (5 bases). Trimming left V 4 bases short and J 3 bases short, with 9 bases between. Germline CDR1 reads SGHNT; CDR2 reads YENEEA. This CDR3 is built from 13 residues. The CDR3 DNA reads as TGTGCCAGCAGCTCCGGACACGACACTGAAGCTTTCTTT. Amino acid sequence: CASSSGHDTEAFF. The variable domain in full, completed from reference TRBV11-3 and TRBJ1-1, reads EAGVVQSPRYKIIEKKQPVAFWCNPISGHNTLYWYLQNLGQGPELLIRYENEEAVDDSQLPKDRFSAERLKGVDSTLKIQPAELGDSAVYLCASSSGHDTEAFFGQGTRLTVV.

The chain recombines TRBV4-2 with TRBJ2-2; 7 bases match TRBD1. The J segment lost 8 bases and the V segment lost 4 bases, leaving 4 bases of the junction unmatched. This CDR3 region has 13 residues. Germline lookup yields CDR1 LGHNA and CDR2 YNFKEQ. CDR3 sequence (DNA): TGTGCCAGCAGCCCGACAGGGTCGGGGGAGCTGTTTTTT. Amino acid sequence: CASSPTGSGELFF.

The chain carries TRBV7-7 and TRBJ2-3, with D possibly matching TRBD2 (6 bases). CDR3 length equals 13 residues. The germline V gene encodes CDR1 SSHAT and CDR2 FNYEAQ (reference sequence). The DNA for the CDR3 is TGTGCTAGCGGACCTGGGGGGACAGATACGCAGTATTTT. This translates into CASGPGGTDTQYF.

The chain is built from TRBV5-5 and TRBJ1-5, with TRBD1 matching 10 bases. This CDR3 comprises 17 residues. Germline loops: CDR1 SGHKS, CDR2 YYEKEE (reference sequence). V lost 0 bases, J lost 2 bases, and 5 bases stayed unmatched. CDR3 nucleotides: TGTGCCAGCAGCTTGGTGGGACAGGGGTTTGGCAATCAGCCCCAGCATTTT. This translates into CASSLVGQGFGNQPQHF.

This chain links TRBV6-5 with TRBJ2-3; 8 bases line up with TRBD2. The J segment lost 2 bases and the V segment lost 0 bases, leaving 4 bases of the junction unmatched. The CDR3 runs to 16 residues. The germline gives CDR1 MNHEY, CDR2 SVGAGI. Written as DNA, the CDR3 is TGTGCCAGCAGTTACTCGGGGACTAGTGACACAGATACGCAGTATTTT. Translation gives CASSYSGTSDTDTQYF.

The genes are TRBV7-9 and TRBJ2-1; 11 bases are a match to TRBD2. Germline lookup yields CDR1 SEHNR and CDR2 FQNEAQ (reference sequence). CDR3 size: 15 residues. Trimming cost V 1 base and J 8 bases; bases outside gene matches: 4. Here the CDR3 reads CASSLGLAGGYEQFF. In DNA, the CDR3 is TGTGCCAGCAGCTTAGGGCTAGCGGGAGGCTATGAGCAGTTCTTC.

This chain connects TRBV2 to TRBJ1-5; 8 bases map to TRBD1. The CDR3 extends over 15 amino acids. Germline assignment: CDR1 SNHLY and CDR2 FYNNEI. V gave up 6 bases and J gave up 1 base; unmatched junction bases: 5. The CDR3 reads CASSRTGRSNQPQHF. The CDR3 DNA reads TGTGCCAGCAGCAGGACAGGGCGAAGCAATCAGCCCCAGCATTTT. Together with reference TRBV2 and TRBJ1-5, the CDR3 gives the full variable domain: EPEVTQTPSHQVTQMGQEVILRCVPISNHLYFYWYRQILGQKVEFLVSFYNNEISEKSEIFDDQFSVERPDGSNFTLKIRSTKLEDSAMYFCASSRTGRSNQPQHFGDGTRLSIL.

V usage is TRBV5-4 and J usage is TRBJ2-4, with 8 bases matching TRBD2. J was trimmed by 7 bases and V by 7 bases; bases with no gene match: 10. CDR3 length: 14 amino acids. The germline CDR1 and CDR2 sequences are SGHNT and YYREEE (reference sequence). The CDR3 loop reads CASAPGGEGNIQYF. CDR3 bases: TGTGCCAGCGCCCCCGGGGGGGAAGGGAACATTCAGTACTTC.

For the CDR3, the DNA is TGTGCCAGCACCTTCCTCTACGAGCAGTACTTC. The encoded protein is CASTFLYEQYF. This sequence joins TRBV6-5 and TRBJ2-7; D is uncertain. The CDR3 has 11 amino acids. Trimming left V 7 bases short and J 3 bases short, with 7 bases between. The germline CDR1 and CDR2 sequences are MNHEY and SVGAGI.

The genes are TRBV29-1 and TRBJ2-3, with TRBD2 matching 12 bases. Germline CDR1 reads SQVTM; CDR2 reads ANQGSEA. This CDR3 is built from 16 residues. Trimming took 4 bases from V and 6 from J; bases not matched to a gene: 11. The CDR3 reads CSVANTLAGGRDTQYF. CDR3 coding DNA: TGCAGCGTTGCCAACACTCTAGCGGGAGGGAGGGATACGCAGTATTTT.